The T cell receptor (beta chain) under discussion was sequenced for a study of blood T cell repertoires in COVID-19. Study at large: Researchers got acute and convalescent COVID-19 samples from the United States, Italy and Spain. Sources were T cells, B-cell-depleted T cells, or PBMCs; the material itself was cDNA or gDNA.

In the original processing: Reference gene primer amplification yielded estimated nucleated cell counts. TCRdb's table, derived via immunoSEQ multiplex PCR, lists solely in-frame clones and lacks some. The DNA gave D and trimming, while V, J and clone size come from that table. Of roughly 140,000 clones detected, 85% to 90% appear once; the ten largest clones hold 10% to 13%. This clone was counted between two and nine times. The CDR3 runs 14 residues. Trimming shortened V by 2 bases and J by 0 bases, and 7 bases separated the two germline ends. Germline lookup yields CDR1 MNHNY and CDR2 SVGAGI (reference sequence).

The receptor was derived from a man in his forties or fifties with active or convalescent COVID-19. The chain is built from TRBV6-6 and TRBJ1-1; D is perhaps TRBD1 (5 bases). The sequenced sample consisted of peripheral blood. In DNA form, the CDR3 reads TGTGCCAGCAGTTACGGACAAGTGAACACTGAAGCTTTCTTT. This translates into CASSYGQVNTEAFF.